This T cell receptor (beta chain) comes out of a study of T-cell reconstitution after alpha-beta-depleted transplantation in children. The study, taken as a whole, reports: Newly produced T cells mostly provided counts and TCRbeta diversity after one year, as hyperexpanded clones declined.

This CDR3 is built from 14 residues. The V gene's germline CDR1 is SQVTM and CDR2 ANQGSEA. V trimming: 7 bases; J trimming: 2 bases; junction bases outside the gene matches: 10. The TCRbeta library incorporated unique molecular identifiers. TCRdb re-called the PCR reads with MiXCR, one entry per CDR3 protein. Found here are about 200,000 distinct CDR3 sequences, 6.6% of them singletons; the top ten hold more than 5.5%. This clonotype was recorded many times. Its antigen is still unknown. The sequence was collected from a boy younger than 10 with acute lymphoblastic leukemia, due to receive a stem cell transplant. The V gene is TRBV29-1, the J gene TRBJ1-1; TRBD1 agrees at 7 bases. Sample: PBMCs, taken before TCRalphabeta/CD19-depleted stem cell transplant. CDR3 in DNA: TGCAGCGCTACGGCGACAGGGTATAACACTGAAGCTTTCTTT. Its protein product is CSATATGYNTEAFF. The whole variable domain, remainder taken from reference TRBV29-1 and TRBJ1-1, is SAVISQKPSRDICQRGTSLTIQCQVDSQVTMMFWYRQQPGQSLTLIATANQGSEATYESGFVIDKFPISRPNLTFSTLTVSNMSPEDSSIYLCSATATGYNTEAFFGQGTRLTVV.